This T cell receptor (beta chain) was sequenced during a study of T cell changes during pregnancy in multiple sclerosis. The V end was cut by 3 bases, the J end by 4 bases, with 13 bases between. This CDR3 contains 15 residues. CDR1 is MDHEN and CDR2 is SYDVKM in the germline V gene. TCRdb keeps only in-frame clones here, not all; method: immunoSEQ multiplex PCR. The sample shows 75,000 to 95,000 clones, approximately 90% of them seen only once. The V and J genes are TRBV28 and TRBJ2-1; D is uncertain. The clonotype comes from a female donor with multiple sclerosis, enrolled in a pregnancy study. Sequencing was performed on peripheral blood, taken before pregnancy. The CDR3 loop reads CASSFVAGRYNEQFF. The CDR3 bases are TGTGCCAGCAGTTTTGTGGCAGGCCGTTACAATGAGCAGTTCTTC.